The entry that follows covers one T cell receptor (beta chain) sequence. The cohort comprised adults aged roughly 18 to 95 years residing in about 25 US areas. The sample originates from a study of blood T cell repertoires in COVID-19. Study-level background: Sources were T cells, B-cell-depleted T cells, or PBMCs; the material itself was cDNA or gDNA.

Produced via immunoSEQ multiplex PCR; TCRdb's table is partial and in-frame only. The sample records over 200,000 clones, around 80% being singletons. There are 14 residues in the CDR3. The junction had 8 bases not matched to a gene; V was cut back by 5 bases and J by 8 bases. The germline V gene has CDR1 SGHAT and CDR2 FQNNGV. The receptor's source is a man aged 60 to 69 who had recovered from COVID-19. The rearrangement uses TRBV11-2 and TRBJ2-3; 9 bases agree with TRBD2. Source material: PBMCs or T cells enriched from blood (not recorded which). CDR3 in DNA: TGTGCCAGCAGCCCGCAGACACTAGCGGGTACGCAGTATTTT. Encoded protein: CASSPQTLAGTQYF.